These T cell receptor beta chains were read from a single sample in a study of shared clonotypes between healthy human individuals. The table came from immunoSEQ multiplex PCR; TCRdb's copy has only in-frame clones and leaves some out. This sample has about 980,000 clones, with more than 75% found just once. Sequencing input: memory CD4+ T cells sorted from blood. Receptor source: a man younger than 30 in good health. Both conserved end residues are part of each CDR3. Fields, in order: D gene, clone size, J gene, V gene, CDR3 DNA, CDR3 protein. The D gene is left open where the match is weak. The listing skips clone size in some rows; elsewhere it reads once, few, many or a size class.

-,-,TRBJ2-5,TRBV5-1,TGCGCCAGCAGCTTGGGGGCCGGTAGCGTAACCCAAGAGACCCAGTACTTC,CASSLGAGSVTQETQYF
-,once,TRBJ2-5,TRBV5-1,TGCGCCAGCAGCACTCAAGAGACCCAGTACTTC,CASSTQETQYF
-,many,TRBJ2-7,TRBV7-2,TGTGCCAGCAGCTATGCGGACGAGCAGTACTTC,CASSYADEQYF
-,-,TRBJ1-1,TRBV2,TGTGCCAGCAGCCCCAGGGATAAGAACACTGAAGCTTTCTTT,CASSPRDKNTEAFF
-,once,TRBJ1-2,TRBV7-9,TGTGCCAGCACCGGACAGTATACTAACTATGGCTACACCTTC,CASTGQYTNYGYTF
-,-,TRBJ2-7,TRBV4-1,TGCGCCAGCAGCCAAGATCTAGTCCCCCTCGAGCAGTACTTC,CASSQDLVPLEQYF
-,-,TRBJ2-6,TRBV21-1,TGTGCCAGCAGCACAAGACAGGGGAAGCAAGGGGTGTCCAACGTCCTGACTTTC,CASSTRQGKQGVSNVLTF
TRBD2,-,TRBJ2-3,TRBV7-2,TGTGCCAGCAGCTTACTAGCGGGAGGAGGGGGAGATACGCAGTATTTT,CASSLLAGGGGDTQYF
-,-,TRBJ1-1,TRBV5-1,TGCGCCAGCAGCCCTGGGGGGCTGAACACTGAAGCTTTCTTT,CASSPGGLNTEAFF
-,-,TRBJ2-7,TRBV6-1,TGTGCCAGCAGTGAATCTTTGGTAGTGTCGGGCGAGCAGTACTTC,CASSESLVVSGEQYF
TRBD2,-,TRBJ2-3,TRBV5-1,TGCGCCAGCAGGGGCGGCGGAGCGGGAGGTTCAGATACGCAGTATTTT,CASRGGGAGGSDTQYF
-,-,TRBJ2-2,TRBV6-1,TGTGCCAGCAGTGTATGGAGTTCGAACACCGGGGAGCTGTTTTTT,CASSVWSSNTGELFF
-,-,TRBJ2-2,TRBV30,TGTGCCTGGAGCTCAGGCCGGGAACGGGAGCTGTTTTTT,CAWSSGRERELFF
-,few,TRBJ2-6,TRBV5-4,TGTGCCAGCAGCTTGCAGGGTGTCTCTGGGGCCAACGTCCTGACTTTC,CASSLQGVSGANVLTF
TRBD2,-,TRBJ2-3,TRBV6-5,TGTGCCAGCAGTTACCTAGCGGGGGCCACAGATACGCAGTATTTT,CASSYLAGATDTQYF
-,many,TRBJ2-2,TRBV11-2,TGTGCCAGCAGCTTATTCTCGTCCTGGGGCACCGGGGAGCTGTTTTTT,CASSLFSSWGTGELFF
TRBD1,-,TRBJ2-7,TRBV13,TGTGCCAGCAGCTTAAACAGGGGGGACGAGCAGTACTTC,CASSLNRGDEQYF